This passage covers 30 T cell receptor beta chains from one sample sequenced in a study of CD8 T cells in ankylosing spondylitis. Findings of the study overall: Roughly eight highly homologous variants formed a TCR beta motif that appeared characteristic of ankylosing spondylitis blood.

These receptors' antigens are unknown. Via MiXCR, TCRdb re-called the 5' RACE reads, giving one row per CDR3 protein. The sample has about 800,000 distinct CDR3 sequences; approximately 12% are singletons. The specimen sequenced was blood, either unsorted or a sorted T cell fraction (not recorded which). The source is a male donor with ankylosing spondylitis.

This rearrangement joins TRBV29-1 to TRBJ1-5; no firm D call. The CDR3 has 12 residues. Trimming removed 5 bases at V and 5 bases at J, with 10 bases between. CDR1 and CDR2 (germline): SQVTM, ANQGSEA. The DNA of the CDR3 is TGCAGCGTTAAAATTCCCGATCAGCCCCAGCATTTT. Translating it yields CSVKIPDQPQHF.

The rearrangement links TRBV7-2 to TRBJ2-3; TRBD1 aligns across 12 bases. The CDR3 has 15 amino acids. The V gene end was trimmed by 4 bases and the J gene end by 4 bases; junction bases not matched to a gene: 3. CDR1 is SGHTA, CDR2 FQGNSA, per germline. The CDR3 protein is CASSWGQGASDTQYF. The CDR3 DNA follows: TGTGCCAGCAGCTGGGGACAGGGGGCTTCAGATACGCAGTATTTT.

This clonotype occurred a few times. CDR3 sequence: CASSWEGGTEAFF. The CDR3 bases are TGTGCCAGCAGCTGGGAGGGGGGCACTGAAGCTTTCTTT. The V gene is TRBV7-9, the J gene TRBJ1-1; D possibly corresponds to TRBD1 (6 bases). This CDR3 has 13 amino acids. The V end was cut by 4 bases, the J end by 4 bases, with 10 bases between. Germline V CDR1 and CDR2: SEHNR, FQNEAQ (reference sequence).

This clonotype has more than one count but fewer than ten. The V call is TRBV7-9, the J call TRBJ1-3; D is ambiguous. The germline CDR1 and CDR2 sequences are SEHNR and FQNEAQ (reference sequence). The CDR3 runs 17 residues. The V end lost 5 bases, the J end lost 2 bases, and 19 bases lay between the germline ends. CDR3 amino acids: CASSRLGSGIAGNTIYF. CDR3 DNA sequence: TGTGCCAGCAGCCGCCTGGGTTCCGGTATAGCTGGAAACACCATATATTTT.

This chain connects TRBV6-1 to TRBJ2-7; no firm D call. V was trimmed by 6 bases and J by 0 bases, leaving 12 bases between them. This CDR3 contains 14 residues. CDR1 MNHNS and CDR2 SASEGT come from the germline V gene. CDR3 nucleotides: TGTGCCAGCAGAGTCAGACGGAGCTCCTACGAGCAGTACTTC. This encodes CASRVRRSSYEQYF.

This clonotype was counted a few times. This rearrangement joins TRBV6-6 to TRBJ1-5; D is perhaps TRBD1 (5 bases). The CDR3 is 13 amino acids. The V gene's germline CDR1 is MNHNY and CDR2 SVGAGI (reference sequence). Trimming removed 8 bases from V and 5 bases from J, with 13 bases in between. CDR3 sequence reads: CASVSGGDQPQHF. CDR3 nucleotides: TGTGCCAGCGTCTCGGGGGGAGATCAGCCCCAGCATTTT.

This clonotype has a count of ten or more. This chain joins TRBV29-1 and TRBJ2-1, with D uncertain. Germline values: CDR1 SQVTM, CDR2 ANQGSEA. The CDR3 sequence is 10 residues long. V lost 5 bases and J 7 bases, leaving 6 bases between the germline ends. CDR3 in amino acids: CSVKRNEQFF. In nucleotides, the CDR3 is TGCAGCGTTAAACGGAATGAGCAGTTCTTC.

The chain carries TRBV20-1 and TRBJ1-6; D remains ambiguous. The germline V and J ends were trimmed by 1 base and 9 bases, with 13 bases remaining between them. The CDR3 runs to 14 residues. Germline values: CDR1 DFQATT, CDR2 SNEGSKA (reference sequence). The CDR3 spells CSARGRTLLSPLHF. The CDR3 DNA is TGCAGTGCTAGAGGGAGAACCCTACTTTCACCCCTCCACTTT.

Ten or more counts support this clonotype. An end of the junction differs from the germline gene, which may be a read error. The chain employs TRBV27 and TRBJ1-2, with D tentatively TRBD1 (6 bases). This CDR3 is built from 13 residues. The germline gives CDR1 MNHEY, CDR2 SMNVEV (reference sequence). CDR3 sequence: CASSLLQGYGYTF. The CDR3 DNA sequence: TGCGCCAGCAGCTTACTACAGGGATATGGCTACACCTTC.

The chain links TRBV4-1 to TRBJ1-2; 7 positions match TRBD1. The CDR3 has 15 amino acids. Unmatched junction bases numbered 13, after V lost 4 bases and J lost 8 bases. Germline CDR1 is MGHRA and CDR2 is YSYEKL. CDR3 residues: CASSPFPGQKEGYTF. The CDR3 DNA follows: TGCGCCAGCAGCCCTTTTCCGGGACAGAAGGAAGGCTACACCTTC.

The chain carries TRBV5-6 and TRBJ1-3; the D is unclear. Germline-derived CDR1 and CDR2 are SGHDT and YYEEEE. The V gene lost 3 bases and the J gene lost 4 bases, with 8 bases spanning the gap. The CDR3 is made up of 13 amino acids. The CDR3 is CASSSARGNTIYF. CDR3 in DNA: TGTGCCAGCAGCTCCGCGAGGGGAAACACCATATATTTT. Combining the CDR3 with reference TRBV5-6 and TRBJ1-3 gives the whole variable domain DAGVTQSPTHLIKTRGQQVTLRCSPKSGHDTVSWYQQALGQGPQFIFQYYEEEERQRGNFPDRFSGHQFPNYSSELNVNALLLGDSALYLCASSSARGNTIYFGEGSWLTVV.

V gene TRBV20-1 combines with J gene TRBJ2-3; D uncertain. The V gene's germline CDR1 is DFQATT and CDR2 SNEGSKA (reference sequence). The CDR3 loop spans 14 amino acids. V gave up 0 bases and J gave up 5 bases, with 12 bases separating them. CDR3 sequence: CSARDLKWVDTQYF. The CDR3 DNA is TGCAGTGCTAGAGATCTTAAGTGGGTAGATACGCAGTATTTT.

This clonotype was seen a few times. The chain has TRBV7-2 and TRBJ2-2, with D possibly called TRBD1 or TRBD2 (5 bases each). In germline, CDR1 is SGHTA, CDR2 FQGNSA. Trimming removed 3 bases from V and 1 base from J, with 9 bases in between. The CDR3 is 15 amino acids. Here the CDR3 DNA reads TGTGCCAGCAGCTTTCGGGACCTGAACACCGGGGAGCTGTTTTTT. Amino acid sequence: CASSFRDLNTGELFF.

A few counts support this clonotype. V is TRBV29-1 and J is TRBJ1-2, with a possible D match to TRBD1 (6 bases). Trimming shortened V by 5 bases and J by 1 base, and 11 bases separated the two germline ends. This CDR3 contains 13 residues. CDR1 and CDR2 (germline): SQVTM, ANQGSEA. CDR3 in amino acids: CSVQPGVNYGYTF. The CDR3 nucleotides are TGCAGCGTTCAGCCAGGGGTTAACTATGGCTACACCTTC.

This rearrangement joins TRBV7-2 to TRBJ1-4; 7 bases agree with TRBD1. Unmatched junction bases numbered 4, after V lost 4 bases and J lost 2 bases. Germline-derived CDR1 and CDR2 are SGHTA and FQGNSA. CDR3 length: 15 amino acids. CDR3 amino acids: CASSSMTGTNEKLFF. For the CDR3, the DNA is TGTGCCAGCAGCTCCATGACAGGGACTAATGAAAAACTGTTTTTT.

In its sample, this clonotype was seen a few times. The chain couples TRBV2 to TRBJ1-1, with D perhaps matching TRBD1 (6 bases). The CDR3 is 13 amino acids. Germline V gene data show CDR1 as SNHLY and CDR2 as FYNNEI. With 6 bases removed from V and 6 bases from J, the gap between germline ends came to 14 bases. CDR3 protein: CASRGGAPAEAFF. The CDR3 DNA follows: TGTGCCAGCAGGGGGGGGGCCCCCGCTGAAGCTTTCTTT.

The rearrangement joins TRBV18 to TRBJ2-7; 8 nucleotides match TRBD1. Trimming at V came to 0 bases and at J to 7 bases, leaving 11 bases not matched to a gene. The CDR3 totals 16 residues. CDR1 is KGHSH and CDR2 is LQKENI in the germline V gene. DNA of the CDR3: TGTGCCAGCTCACCACCGGGCGGCAGGGGGCAGAGAGAGCAGTACTTC. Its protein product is CASSPPGGRGQREQYF.

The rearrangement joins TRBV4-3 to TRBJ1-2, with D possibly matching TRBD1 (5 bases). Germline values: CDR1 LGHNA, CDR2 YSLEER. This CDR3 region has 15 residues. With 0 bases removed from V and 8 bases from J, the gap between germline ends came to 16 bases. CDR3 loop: CASSQDPGLKRGYTF. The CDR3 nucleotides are TGCGCCAGCAGCCAAGATCCAGGGCTCAAGCGCGGCTACACCTTC.

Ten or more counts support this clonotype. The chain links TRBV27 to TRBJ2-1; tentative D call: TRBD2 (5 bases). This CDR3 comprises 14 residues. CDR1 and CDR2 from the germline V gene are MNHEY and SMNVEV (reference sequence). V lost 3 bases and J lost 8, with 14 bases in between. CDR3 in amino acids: CASSLDFRPDEQFF. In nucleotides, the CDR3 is TGTGCCAGCAGTTTGGACTTCCGTCCGGATGAGCAGTTCTTC.

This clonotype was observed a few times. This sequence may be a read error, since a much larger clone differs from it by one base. The CDR3 DNA sequence: TGTGCCATCAGACGGGACAGCACAGATACGCAGTATTTT. This sequence encodes CAIRRDSTDTQYF. The V and J genes are TRBV10-3 and TRBJ2-3; D assignment may be TRBD1 or TRBD2 (5 bases each). Trimming shortened V by 6 bases and J by 0 bases, and 7 bases separated the two germline ends. The CDR3 runs to 13 residues. Looked up from germline, CDR1 is ENHRY and CDR2 is SYGVKD.

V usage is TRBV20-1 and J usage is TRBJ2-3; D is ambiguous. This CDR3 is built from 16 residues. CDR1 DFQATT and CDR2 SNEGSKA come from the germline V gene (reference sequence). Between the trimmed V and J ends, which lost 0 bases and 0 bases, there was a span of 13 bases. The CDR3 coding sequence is TGCAGTGCTAGAGATCTCAGCGACCCTAGCACAGATACGCAGTATTTT. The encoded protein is CSARDLSDPSTDTQYF.

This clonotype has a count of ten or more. The CDR3 here is CASSLQGPTSGNTIYF. CDR3 nucleotides: TGCGCCAGCAGCTTACAGGGGCCAACCTCTGGAAACACCATATATTTT. The chain carries TRBV5-1 and TRBJ1-3; 7 bases are shared with TRBD1. Germline-derived CDR1 and CDR2 are SGHRS and YFSETQ. The CDR3 spans 16 residues. Trimming at V came to 2 bases and at J to 0 bases, leaving 5 bases not matched to a gene. The variable domain in full, with the rest retrieved from reference TRBV5-1 and TRBJ1-3, is KAGVTQTPRYLIKTRGQQVTLSCSPISGHRSVSWYQQTPGQGLQFLFEYFSETQRNKGNFPGRFSGRQFSNSRSEMNVSTLELGDSALYLCASSLQGPTSGNTIYFGEGSWLTVV.

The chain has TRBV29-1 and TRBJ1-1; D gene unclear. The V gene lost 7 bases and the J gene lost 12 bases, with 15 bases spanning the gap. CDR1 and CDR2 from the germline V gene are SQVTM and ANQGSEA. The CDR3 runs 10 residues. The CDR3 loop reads CSAGQARPFF. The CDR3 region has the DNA TGCAGCGCCGGCCAGGCGAGACCTTTCTTT.

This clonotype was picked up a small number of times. The CDR3 sequence: CSADRVPNQPQHF. The CDR3 DNA reads TGCAGTGCCGACAGGGTTCCTAATCAGCCCCAGCATTTT. The rearrangement links TRBV20-1 to TRBJ1-5; 7 nucleotides align to TRBD1. CDR1 is DFQATT and CDR2 is SNEGSKA in the germline V gene (reference sequence). V shed 6 bases and J 4 bases; nucleotides not matched to a gene: 6. The CDR3 has 13 amino acids.

The DNA of the CDR3 is TGTGCCAGCAGCCCAAGACCGGGGAGCTCCTACAATGAGCAGTTCTTC. Its translation is CASSPRPGSSYNEQFF. V is TRBV7-2 and J is TRBJ2-1; D possibly corresponds to TRBD2 (5 bases). CDR1 and CDR2 from the germline V gene are SGHTA and FQGNSA. V was pared by 5 bases and J by 0 bases, with 14 bases between. This CDR3 is 16 amino acids long.

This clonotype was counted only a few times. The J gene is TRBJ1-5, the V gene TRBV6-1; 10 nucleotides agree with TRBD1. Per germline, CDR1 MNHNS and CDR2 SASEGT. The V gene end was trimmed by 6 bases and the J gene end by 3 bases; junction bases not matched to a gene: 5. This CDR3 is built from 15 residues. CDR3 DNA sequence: TGTGCCAGCAGCGCGGGACAGGGGAACAATCAGCCCCAGCATTTT. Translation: CASSAGQGNNQPQHF.

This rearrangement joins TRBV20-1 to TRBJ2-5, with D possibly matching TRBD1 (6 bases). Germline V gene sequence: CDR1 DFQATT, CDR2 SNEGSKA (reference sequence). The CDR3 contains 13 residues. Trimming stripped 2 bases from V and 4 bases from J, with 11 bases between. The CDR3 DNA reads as TGCAGTGCTAGATGGCCAGGGGCAGAGACCCAGTACTTC. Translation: CSARWPGAETQYF.

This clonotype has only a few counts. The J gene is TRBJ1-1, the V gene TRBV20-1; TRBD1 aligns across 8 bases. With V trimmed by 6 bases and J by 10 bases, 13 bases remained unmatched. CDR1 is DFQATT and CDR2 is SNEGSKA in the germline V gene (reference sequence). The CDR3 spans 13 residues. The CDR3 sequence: CSAQDRGYRRAFF. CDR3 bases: TGCAGTGCCCAAGACAGGGGCTACCGTAGAGCTTTCTTT.

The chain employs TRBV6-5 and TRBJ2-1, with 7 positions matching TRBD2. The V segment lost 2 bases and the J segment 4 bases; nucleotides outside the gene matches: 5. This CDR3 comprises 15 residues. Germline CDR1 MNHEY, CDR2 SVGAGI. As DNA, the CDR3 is TGTGCCAGCAGTTACCTTGAGCGGGGATACAATGAGCAGTTCTTC. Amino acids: CASSYLERGYNEQFF.

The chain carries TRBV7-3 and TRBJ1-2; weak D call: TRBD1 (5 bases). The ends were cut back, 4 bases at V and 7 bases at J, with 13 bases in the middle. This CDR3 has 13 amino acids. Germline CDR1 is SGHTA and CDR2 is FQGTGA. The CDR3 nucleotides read TGTGCCAGCAGCTCGAGCAGGGAAGGTGGCTACACCTTC. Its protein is CASSSSREGGYTF.